These 7 T cell receptor beta chains came from one sample sequenced in a study of T cell changes during pregnancy in multiple sclerosis. TCRdb keeps only in-frame clones here, not all; method: immunoSEQ multiplex PCR. The data hold over 90,000 clones, with roughly nine tenths observed a single time. The sequenced sample was peripheral blood, obtained after pregnancy. The receptors stem from a female donor with multiple sclerosis, enrolled in a pregnancy study.

The CDR3 nucleotides read TGTGCCAGCAGTTCCGGGGTTCAGCCCCAGCATTTT. Amino acids: CASSSGVQPQHF. This chain links TRBV6-5 with TRBJ1-5; D gene unclear. V was shortened by 4 bases and J by 6 bases, with 7 bases between the two germline ends. Germline values: CDR1 MNHEY, CDR2 SVGAGI. This CDR3 has 12 amino acids.

This chain links TRBV2 with TRBJ2-4, with a possible D match to TRBD2 (6 bases). The germline V gene has CDR1 SNHLY and CDR2 FYNNEI. The CDR3 is 13 residues long. V gave up 8 bases and J gave up 9 bases, with 17 bases separating them. DNA of the CDR3: TGTGCCAGCGAAGTCCGGGACTTGAGCATTCAGTACTTC. It is translated as CASEVRDLSIQYF.

The V and J genes are TRBV7-9 and TRBJ1-2; 7 bases match TRBD1. From germline, CDR1 is SEHNR and CDR2 FQNEAQ (reference sequence). There are 13 residues in the CDR3. Trimming took 1 base from V and 6 from J; bases not matched to a gene: 2. In DNA, the CDR3 is TGTGCCAGCAGCTTAGAGACAGGGAATGGCTACACCTTC. It translates to CASSLETGNGYTF. Looking up the rest from reference TRBV7-9 and TRBJ1-2 gives the full variable domain: DTGVSQNPRHKITKRGQNVTFRCDPISEHNRLYWYRQTLGQGPEFLTYFQNEAQLEKSRLLSDRFSAERPKGSFSTLEIQRTEQGDSAMYLCASSLETGNGYTFGSGTRLTVV.

This chain uses TRBV19 with TRBJ1-5, with unresolved D. CDR1 and CDR2 from the germline V gene are LNHDA and SQIVND (reference sequence). V was trimmed by 2 bases and J by 4 bases, leaving 6 bases between them. CDR3 length: 13 residues. The CDR3 region has the DNA TGTGCCAGTAGTATATCGGGGAATCAGCCCCAGCATTTT. This encodes CASSISGNQPQHF.

The chain couples TRBV29-1 to TRBJ1-1; the D is unclear. V gave up 7 bases and J gave up 2 bases, with 14 bases separating them. The CDR3 totals 13 residues. Germline V gene sequence: CDR1 SQVTM, CDR2 ANQGSEA. The CDR3 spells CSANLQSNTEAFF. CDR3 DNA sequence: TGCAGCGCCAATCTACAGAGCAACACTGAAGCTTTCTTT.

The chain has TRBV4-3 and TRBJ2-3; tentatively, D is TRBD2 (6 bases). The V gene lost 0 bases and the J gene lost 3 bases, with 13 bases spanning the gap. The CDR3 sequence is 16 residues long. Germline V gene data show CDR1 as LGHNA and CDR2 as YSLEER. The chain's CDR3 is CASSQEERGLTDTQYF. DNA of the CDR3: TGCGCCAGCAGCCAAGAGGAACGGGGGTTAACAGATACGCAGTATTTT.

The chain uses TRBV7-3 and TRBJ1-1; a possible D gene is TRBD1 (5 bases). The ends were cut back, 4 bases at V and 1 base at J, with 10 bases in the middle. The CDR3 contains 14 residues. In germline, CDR1 is SGHTA, CDR2 FQGTGA. The CDR3 loop is CASSSSGGNTEAFF. CDR3 nucleotide sequence: TGTGCCAGCAGCTCCTCCGGGGGGAACACTGAAGCTTTCTTT. The variable domain in full, completed from reference TRBV7-3 and TRBJ1-1, reads GAGVSQTPSNKVTEKGKYVELRCDPISGHTALYWYRQSLGQGPEFLIYFQGTGAADDSGLPNDRFFAVRPEGSVSTLKIQRTERGDSAVYLCASSSSGGNTEAFFGQGTRLTVV.